This TCR beta chain appears in the sequencing data of a study of blood T cell repertoires in COVID-19. Across the study: Samples of COVID-19 (acute and convalescent) were obtained from the United States, Italy and Spain. The analysed material was cDNA or gDNA that came from T cells, B-cell-depleted T cells, or PBMCs.

As processed by the authors: Counts of nucleated cells, estimated from reference gene primer amplification, were obtained. TCRdb's copy holds only in-frame clones and misses some; the assay was immunoSEQ multiplex PCR. That table furnishes V, J and clone size, whereas the DNA furnished D and trimming. The repertoire holds tens of thousands of clones, with about nine tenths as singletons. Trimming cost V 0 bases and J 3 bases, with 6 bases left between them. Germline assignment: CDR1 GTSNPN and CDR2 SVGIG (reference sequence). The CDR3 extends over 12 amino acids. The TCR originated in a man older than 75 with active COVID-19. Sequenced input: peripheral blood. J is TRBJ2-7 and V is TRBV30; D remains ambiguous. The CDR3 sequence: CAWSVLGYEQYF. CDR3 bases: TGTGCCTGGAGTGTACTTGGCTACGAGCAGTACTTC.